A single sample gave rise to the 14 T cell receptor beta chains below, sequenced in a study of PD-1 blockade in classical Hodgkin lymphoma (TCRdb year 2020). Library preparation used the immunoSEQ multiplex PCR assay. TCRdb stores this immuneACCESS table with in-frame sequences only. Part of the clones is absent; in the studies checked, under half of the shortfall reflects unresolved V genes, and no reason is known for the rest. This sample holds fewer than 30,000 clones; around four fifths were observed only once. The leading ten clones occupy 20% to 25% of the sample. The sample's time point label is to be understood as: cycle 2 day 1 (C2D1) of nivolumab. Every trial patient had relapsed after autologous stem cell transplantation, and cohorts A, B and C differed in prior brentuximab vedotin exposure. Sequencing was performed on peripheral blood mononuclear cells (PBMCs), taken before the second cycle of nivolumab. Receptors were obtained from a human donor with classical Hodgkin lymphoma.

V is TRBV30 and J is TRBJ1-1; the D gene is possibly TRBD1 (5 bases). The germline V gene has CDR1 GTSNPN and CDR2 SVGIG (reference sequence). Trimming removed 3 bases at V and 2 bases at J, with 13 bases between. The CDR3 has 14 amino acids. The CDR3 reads CAWRDNLINTEAFF. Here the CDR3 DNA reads TGTGCCTGGAGGGACAACCTGATAAACACTGAAGCTTTCTTT.

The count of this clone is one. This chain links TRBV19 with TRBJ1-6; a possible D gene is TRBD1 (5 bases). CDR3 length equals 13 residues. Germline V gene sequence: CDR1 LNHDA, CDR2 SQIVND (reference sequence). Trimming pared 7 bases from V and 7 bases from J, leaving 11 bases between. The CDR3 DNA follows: TGTGCCAGTAAAGTGGGGCCGAATTCACCCCTCCACTTT. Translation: CASKVGPNSPLHF. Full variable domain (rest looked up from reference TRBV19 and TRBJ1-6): DGGITQSPKYLFRKEGQNVTLSCEQNLNHDAMYWYRQDPGQGLRLIYYSQIVNDFQKGDIAEGYSVSREKKESFPLTVTSAQKNPTAFYLCASKVGPNSPLHFGNGTRLTVT.

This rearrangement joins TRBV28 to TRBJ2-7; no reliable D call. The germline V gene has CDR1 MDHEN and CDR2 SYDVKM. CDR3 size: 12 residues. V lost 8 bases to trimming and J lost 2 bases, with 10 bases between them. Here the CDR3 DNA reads TGTGCCAGCCGAGGACCTCCCTACGAGCAGTACTTC. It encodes CASRGPPYEQYF.

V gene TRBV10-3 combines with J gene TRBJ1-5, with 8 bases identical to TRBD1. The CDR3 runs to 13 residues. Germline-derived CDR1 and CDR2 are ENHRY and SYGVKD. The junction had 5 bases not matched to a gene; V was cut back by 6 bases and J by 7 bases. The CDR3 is CAIRQGASQPQHF. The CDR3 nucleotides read TGTGCCATCAGGCAGGGGGCATCCCAGCCCCAGCATTTT.

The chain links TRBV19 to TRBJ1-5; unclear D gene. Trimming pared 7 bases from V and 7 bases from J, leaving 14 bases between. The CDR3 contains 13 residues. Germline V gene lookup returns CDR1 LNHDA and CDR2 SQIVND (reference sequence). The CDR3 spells CASNSRRGQPQHF. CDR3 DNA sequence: TGTGCCAGTAACTCGAGACGGGGACAGCCCCAGCATTTT.

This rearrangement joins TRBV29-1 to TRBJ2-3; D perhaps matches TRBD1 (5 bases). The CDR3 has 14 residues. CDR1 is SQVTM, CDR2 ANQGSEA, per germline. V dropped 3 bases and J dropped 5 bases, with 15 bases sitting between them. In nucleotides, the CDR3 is TGCAGCGTTGAGCAGGGTTCGGTGGGAGATACGCAGTATTTT. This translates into CSVEQGSVGDTQYF.

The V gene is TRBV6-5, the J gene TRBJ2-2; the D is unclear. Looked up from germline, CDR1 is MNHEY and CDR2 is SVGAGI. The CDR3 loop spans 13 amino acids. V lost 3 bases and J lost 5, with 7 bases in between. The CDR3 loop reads CASSYRRTGELFF. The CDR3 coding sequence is TGTGCCAGCAGTTATAGGCGGACCGGGGAGCTGTTTTTT.

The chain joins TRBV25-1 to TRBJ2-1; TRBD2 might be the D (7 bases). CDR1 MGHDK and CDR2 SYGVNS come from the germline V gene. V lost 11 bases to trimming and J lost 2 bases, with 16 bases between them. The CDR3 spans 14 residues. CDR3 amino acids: CAAVGGGTYNEQFF. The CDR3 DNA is TGTGCCGCAGTAGGGGGGGGGACCTACAATGAGCAGTTCTTC.

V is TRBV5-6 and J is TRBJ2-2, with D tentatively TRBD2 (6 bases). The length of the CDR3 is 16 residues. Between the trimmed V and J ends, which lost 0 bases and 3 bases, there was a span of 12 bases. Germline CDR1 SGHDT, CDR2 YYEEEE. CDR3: CASSLVIADHTGELFF. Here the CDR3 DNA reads TGTGCCAGCAGCTTGGTGATAGCGGATCACACCGGGGAGCTGTTTTTT.

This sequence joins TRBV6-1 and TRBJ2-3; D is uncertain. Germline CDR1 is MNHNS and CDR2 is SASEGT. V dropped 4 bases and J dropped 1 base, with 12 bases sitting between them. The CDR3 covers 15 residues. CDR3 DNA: TGTGCCAGCAGTGCCGCCGGGCGCCGCACAGATACGCAGTATTTT. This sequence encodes CASSAAGRRTDTQYF.

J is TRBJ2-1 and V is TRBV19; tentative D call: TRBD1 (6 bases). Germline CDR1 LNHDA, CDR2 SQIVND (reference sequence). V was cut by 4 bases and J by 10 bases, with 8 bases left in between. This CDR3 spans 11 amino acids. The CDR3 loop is CASSTDREQFF. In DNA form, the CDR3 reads TGTGCCAGTAGTACCGACAGGGAGCAGTTCTTC.

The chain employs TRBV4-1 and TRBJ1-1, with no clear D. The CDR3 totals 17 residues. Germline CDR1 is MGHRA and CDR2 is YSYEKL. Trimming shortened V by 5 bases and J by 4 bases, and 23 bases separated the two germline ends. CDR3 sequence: CASSFVPGHAGATEAFF. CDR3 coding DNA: TGCGCCAGCAGCTTCGTACCGGGCCACGCGGGAGCCACTGAAGCTTTCTTT.

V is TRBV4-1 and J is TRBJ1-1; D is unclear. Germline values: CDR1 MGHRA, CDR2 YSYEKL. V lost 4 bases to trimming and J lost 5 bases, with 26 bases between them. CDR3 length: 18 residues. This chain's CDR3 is CASSPVDMGRLRWTEAFF. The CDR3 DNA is TGCGCCAGCAGCCCCGTTGATATGGGGAGATTAAGGTGGACTGAAGCTTTCTTT.

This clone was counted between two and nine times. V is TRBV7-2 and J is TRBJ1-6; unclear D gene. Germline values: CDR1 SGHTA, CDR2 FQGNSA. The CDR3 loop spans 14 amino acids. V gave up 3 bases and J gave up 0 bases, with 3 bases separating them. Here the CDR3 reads CASSFGSYNSPLHF. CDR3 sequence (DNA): TGTGCCAGCAGCTTCGGCTCCTATAATTCACCCCTCCACTTT.